This is a list of T cell receptor beta chains from one sample in a study of molecular identifiers for immune sequencing clone quantification. TCRdb reprocessed the PCR reads via MiXCR and lists one record per CDR3 protein. The table shows about 640,000 distinct CDR3 sequences, with 20% occurring only once. Sequenced material: naive CD8+ T cells from blood, with Jurkat cell RNA spiked in. Receptors originate from a human donor in good health. Some libraries in this study had Jurkat cell RNA spiked in. The CDR3 runs from the conserved cysteine through the conserved F or W.

J	V	CDR3
TRBJ2-6	TRBV27	CASSQYSGANVLTF
TRBJ2-5	TRBV7-6	CASSISPDRTQETQYF
TRBJ2-7	TRBV19	CAGSISGSYEQYF
TRBJ2-7	TRBV11-2	CASSPRTYEQYF
TRBJ1-1	TRBV6-2/TRBV6-3	CANSSGTENTEAFF
TRBJ1-5	TRBV4-3	CASSQDYQTSNQPQHF
TRBJ2-1	TRBV4-1	CASSQEHRENNEQFF
TRBJ2-7	TRBV7-9	CASSRTEMTYEQYF
TRBJ2-5	TRBV6-5	CASSYYSGMGETQYF
TRBJ2-7	TRBV4-3	CASSEWVLDYEQYF
TRBJ1-3	TRBV19	CASSADSRSGNTIYF
TRBJ2-7	TRBV27	CASSPAGNYEQYF
TRBJ1-5	TRBV6-6	CASSYEGYQPQHF
TRBJ2-5	TRBV3-1	CASSLQPGQGVETQYF
TRBJ1-2	TRBV2	CASSNPIDRPNYGYTF
TRBJ2-1	TRBV13	CASSPQGAGIYNEQFF
TRBJ2-6	TRBV5-8	CASSLGSSEANVLTF
TRBJ1-3	TRBV12-3/TRBV12-4	CASSLSSDRGTRYYISGNTIYF
TRBJ2-1	TRBV29-1	CSVDRLPLSEGEQFF
TRBJ2-7	TRBV12-3/TRBV12-4	CASTPGGNEQYF
TRBJ1-4	TRBV4-3	CASRLSSGFAGEKLFF
TRBJ2-3	TRBV4-3	CASSRGQGLSTDTQYF
TRBJ2-5	TRBV19	CASSPLGQQETQYF
TRBJ1-4	TRBV12-3/TRBV12-4	CASSPRFRGEEEKLFF
TRBJ2-3	TRBV4-3	CASSQDRWRASVSTDTQYF
TRBJ2-3	TRBV20-1	CSAPSGDIPPGTQYF
TRBJ2-3	TRBV4-1	CASRQSGGSSTDTQYF
TRBJ1-1	TRBV28	CASSYTLDRPDTEAFF
TRBJ2-2	TRBV27	CASRALAEQTNTGELFF
TRBJ2-7	TRBV28	CASSYGEPAYEQYF
TRBJ2-5	TRBV2	CASSTTSGGNQETQYF
TRBJ2-5	TRBV6-5	CASSYYLEETQYF
TRBJ1-1	TRBV11-2	CASSSPRGENTEAFF
TRBJ2-5	TRBV4-3	CASSQGGGAAETQYF
TRBJ2-7	TRBV24-1	CATSDLAGEQYF
TRBJ2-7	TRBV5-4	CASSLLGGGPLEQYF
TRBJ2-7	TRBV20-1	CSARIFQTNSYEQYF
TRBJ1-5	TRBV19	CASSPQFRGRGQPQHF
TRBJ1-4	TRBV6-5	CASSYSIRNEKLFF
TRBJ1-6	TRBV4-3	CASSQDRQGSYNSPLHF
TRBJ2-1	TRBV5-3	CASSLFASSSYNEQFF
TRBJ1-1	TRBV6-5	CASSYAGAATEAFF
TRBJ2-7	TRBV7-9	CASSSRTDTYEQYF
TRBJ2-7	TRBV7-9	CASSLSQAHYEQYF
TRBJ1-1	TRBV7-9	CASSLDGDTAFF
TRBJ2-3	TRBV6-5	CATDDSPGTGGPDTQYF
TRBJ2-5	TRBV6-1	CASATSGAQETQYF
TRBJ1-2	TRBV27	CASSHGTHYGYTF
TRBJ2-7	TRBV5-4	CASSFHGGAIDEQYF
TRBJ1-1	TRBV6-5	CASSHGQVRAMNTEAFF
TRBJ2-7	TRBV4-2	CASGGNGYEQYF
TRBJ1-5	TRBV21-1	CASTYHRDREDDQPQHF
TRBJ2-7	TRBV2	CASRGGDRGYEQYF
TRBJ2-7	TRBV4-1	CASSPMGNYEQYF
TRBJ1-1	TRBV19	CASSIQVKGAPGTEAFF
TRBJ2-7	TRBV29-1	CSGISRGEQYF
TRBJ1-1	TRBV20-1	CSARVMKGTTEAFF
TRBJ2-7	TRBV5-6	CASSTSGTDPHEQYF
TRBJ2-1	TRBV11-2	CASSLGAFFEQFF